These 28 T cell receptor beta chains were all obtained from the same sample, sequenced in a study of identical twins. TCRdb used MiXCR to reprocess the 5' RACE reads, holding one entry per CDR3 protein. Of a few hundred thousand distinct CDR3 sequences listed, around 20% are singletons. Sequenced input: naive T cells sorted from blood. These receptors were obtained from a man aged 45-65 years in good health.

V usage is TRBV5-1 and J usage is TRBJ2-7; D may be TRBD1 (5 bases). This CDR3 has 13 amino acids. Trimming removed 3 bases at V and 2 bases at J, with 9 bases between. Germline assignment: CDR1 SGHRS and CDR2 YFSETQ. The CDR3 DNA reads TGCGCCAGCAGCTCCCCAGGGACCTACGAGCAGTACTTC. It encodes CASSSPGTYEQYF.

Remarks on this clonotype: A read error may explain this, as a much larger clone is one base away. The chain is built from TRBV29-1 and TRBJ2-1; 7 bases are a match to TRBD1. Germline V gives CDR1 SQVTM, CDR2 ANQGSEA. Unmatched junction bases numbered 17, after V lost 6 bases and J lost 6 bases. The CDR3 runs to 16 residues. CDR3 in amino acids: CSVPALGGPTSNEQFF. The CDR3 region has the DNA TGCAGCGTGCCAGCTCTAGGGGGCCCTACCTCCAATGAGCAGTTCTTC.

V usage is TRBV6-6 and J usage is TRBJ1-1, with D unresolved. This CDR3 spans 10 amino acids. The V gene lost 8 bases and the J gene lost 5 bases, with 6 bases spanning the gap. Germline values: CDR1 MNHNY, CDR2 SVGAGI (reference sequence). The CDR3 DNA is TGTGCCAGCGGGTTGACTGAAGCTTTCTTT. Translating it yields CASGLTEAFF.

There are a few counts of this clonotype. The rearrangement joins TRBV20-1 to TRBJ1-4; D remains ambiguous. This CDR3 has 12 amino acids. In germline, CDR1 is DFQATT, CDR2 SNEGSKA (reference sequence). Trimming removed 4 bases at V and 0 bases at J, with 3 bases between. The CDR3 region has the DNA TGCAGTGCTACGGCAACTAATGAAAAACTGTTTTTT. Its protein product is CSATATNEKLFF.

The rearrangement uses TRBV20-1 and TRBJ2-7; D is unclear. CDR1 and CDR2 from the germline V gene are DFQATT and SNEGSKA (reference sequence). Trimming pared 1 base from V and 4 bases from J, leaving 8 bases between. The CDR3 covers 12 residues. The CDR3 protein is CSARVSPYEQYF. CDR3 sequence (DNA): TGCAGTGCTAGAGTCTCACCGTACGAGCAGTACTTC.

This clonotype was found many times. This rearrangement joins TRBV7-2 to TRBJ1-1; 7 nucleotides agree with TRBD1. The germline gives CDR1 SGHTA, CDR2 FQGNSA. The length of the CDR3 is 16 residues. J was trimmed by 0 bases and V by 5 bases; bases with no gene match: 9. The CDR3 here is CASSPGTAFMNTEAFF. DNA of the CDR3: TGTGCCAGCAGCCCGGGGACAGCCTTCATGAACACTGAAGCTTTCTTT. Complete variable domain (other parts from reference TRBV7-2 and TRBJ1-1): GAGVSQSPSNKVTEKGKDVELRCDPISGHTALYWYRQSLGQGLEFLIYFQGNSAPDKSGLPSDRFSAERTGGSVSTLTIQRTQQEDSAVYLCASSPGTAFMNTEAFFGQGTRLTVV.

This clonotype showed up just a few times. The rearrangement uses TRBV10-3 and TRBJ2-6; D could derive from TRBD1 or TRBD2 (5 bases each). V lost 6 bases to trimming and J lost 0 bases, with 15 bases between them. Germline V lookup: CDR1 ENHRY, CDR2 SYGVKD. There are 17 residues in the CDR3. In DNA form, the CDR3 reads TGTGCCATCAGCCCCCGGGACGGCATCTCTGGGGCCAACGTCCTGACTTTC. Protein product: CAISPRDGISGANVLTF.

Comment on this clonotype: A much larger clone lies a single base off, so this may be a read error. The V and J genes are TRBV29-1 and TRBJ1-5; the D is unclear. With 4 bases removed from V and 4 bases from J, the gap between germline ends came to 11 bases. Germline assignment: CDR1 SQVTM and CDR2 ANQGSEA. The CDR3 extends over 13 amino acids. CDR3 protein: CSVANGINQPQHF. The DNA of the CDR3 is TGCAGCGTTGCGAACGGAATTAATCAGCCCCAGCATTTT.

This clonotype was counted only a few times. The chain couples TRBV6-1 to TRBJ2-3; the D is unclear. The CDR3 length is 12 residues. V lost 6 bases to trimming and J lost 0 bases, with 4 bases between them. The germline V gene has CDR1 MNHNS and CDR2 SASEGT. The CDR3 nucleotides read TGTGCCAGCAGGGAGAGCACAGATACGCAGTATTTT. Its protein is CASRESTDTQYF.

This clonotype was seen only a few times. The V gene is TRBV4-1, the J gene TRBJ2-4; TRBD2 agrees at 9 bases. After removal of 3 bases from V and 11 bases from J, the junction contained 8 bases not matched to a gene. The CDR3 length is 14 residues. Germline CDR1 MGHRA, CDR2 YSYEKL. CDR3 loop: CASSQERGAQVQYF. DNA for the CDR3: TGCGCCAGCAGCCAGGAGCGGGGGGCCCAGGTTCAGTACTTC.

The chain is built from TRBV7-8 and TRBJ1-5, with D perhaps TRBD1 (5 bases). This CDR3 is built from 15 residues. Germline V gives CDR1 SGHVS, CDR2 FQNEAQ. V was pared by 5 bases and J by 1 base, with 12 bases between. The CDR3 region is CASSPRRQSNQPQHF. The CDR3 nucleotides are TGTGCCAGCAGCCCAAGGAGACAGAGCAATCAGCCCCAGCATTTT.

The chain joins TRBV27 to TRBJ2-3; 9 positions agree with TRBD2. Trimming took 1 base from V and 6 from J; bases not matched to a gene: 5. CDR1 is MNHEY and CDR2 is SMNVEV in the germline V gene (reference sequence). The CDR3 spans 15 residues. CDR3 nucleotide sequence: TGTGCCAGCAGTTTATGGGCTAGCGGGATGGATACGCAGTATTTT. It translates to CASSLWASGMDTQYF.

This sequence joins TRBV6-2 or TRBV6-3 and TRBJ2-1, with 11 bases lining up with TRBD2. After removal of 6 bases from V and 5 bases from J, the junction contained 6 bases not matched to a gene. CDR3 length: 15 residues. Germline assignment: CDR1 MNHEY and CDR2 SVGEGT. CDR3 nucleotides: TGTGCCAGCAGACTAGCGGGGGCACCTAACAATGAGCAGTTCTTC. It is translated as CASRLAGAPNNEQFF.

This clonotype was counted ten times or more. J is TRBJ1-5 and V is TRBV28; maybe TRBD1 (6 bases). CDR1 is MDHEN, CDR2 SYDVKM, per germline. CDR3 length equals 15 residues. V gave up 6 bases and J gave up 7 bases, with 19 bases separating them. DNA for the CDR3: TGTGCCAGCAGAAACCAACAGGGAGTAGCCCAGCCCCAGCATTTT. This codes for CASRNQQGVAQPQHF.

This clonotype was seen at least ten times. The CDR3: CASSQDWGGQPQHF. CDR3 DNA sequence: TGCGCCAGCAGCCAAGATTGGGGCGGTCAGCCCCAGCATTTT. V is TRBV4-3 and J is TRBJ1-5, with D possibly TRBD1 on 5 matching bases. CDR1 LGHNA and CDR2 YSLEER come from the germline V gene. With 0 bases removed from V and 6 bases from J, the gap between germline ends came to 9 bases. CDR3 length: 14 residues.

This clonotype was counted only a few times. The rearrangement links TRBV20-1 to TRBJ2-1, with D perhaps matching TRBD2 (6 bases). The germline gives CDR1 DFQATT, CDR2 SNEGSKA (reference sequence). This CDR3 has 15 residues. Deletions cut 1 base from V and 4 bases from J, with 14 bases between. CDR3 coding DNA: TGCAGTGCTAGAGTAGCGGCCAGGGTGTACAATGAGCAGTTCTTC. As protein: CSARVAARVYNEQFF.

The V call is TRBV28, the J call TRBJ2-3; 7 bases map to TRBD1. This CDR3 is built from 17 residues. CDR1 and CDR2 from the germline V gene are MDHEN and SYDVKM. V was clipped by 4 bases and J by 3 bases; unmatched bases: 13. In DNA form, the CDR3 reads TGTGCCAGCAGTTCGCTCCCGTGGGGACAGAGGACAGATACGCAGTATTTT. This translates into CASSSLPWGQRTDTQYF.

CDR3 sequence reads: CSAGKWTGGNEQFF. In DNA, the CDR3 is TGCAGTGCTGGAAAATGGACAGGCGGAAATGAGCAGTTCTTC. V gene TRBV20-1 combines with J gene TRBJ2-1; TRBD1 matches 7 bases. CDR3 length equals 14 residues. The germline CDR1 and CDR2 sequences are DFQATT and SNEGSKA (reference sequence). With V trimmed by 5 bases and J by 7 bases, 11 bases remained unmatched.

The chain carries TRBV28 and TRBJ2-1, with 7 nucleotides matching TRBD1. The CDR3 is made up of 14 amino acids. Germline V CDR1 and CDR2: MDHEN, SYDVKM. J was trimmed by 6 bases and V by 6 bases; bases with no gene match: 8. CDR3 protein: CASRQQGTSNEQFF. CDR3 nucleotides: TGTGCCAGCAGACAACAGGGGACCAGCAATGAGCAGTTCTTC.

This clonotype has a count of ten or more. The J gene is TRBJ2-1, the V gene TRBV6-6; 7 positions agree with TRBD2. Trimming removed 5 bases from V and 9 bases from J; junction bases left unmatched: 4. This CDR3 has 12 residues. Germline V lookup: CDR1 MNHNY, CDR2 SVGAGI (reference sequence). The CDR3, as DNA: TGTGCCAGCAGTGGGGGGGAGGGTGAGCAGTTCTTC. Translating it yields CASSGGEGEQFF.

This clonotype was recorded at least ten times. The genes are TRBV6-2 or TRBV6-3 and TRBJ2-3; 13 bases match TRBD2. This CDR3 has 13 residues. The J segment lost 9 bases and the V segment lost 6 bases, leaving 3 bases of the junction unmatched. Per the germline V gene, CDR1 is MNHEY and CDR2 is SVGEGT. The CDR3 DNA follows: TGTGCCAGCAGGTCGACTAGCGGGGGGACGCAGTATTTT. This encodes CASRSTSGGTQYF.

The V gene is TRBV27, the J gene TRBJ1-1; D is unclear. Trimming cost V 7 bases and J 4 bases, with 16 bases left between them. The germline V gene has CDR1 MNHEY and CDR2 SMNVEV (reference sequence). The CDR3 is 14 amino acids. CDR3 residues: CASTPLSGSTEAFF. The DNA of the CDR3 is TGTGCCAGCACTCCTCTATCGGGTAGCACTGAAGCTTTCTTT.

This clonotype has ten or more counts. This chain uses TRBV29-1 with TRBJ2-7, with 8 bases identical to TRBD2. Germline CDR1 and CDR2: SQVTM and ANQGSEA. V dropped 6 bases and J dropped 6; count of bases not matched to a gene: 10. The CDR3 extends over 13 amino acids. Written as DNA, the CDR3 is TGCAGCGTCGTTAGCGGGAACACCGGCGAGCAGTACTTC. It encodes CSVVSGNTGEQYF.

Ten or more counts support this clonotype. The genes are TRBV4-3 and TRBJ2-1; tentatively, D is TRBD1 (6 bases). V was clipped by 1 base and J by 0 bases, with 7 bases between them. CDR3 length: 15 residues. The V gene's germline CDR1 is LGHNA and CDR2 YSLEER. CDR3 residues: CASSQARGSYNEQFF. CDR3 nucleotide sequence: TGCGCCAGCAGCCAAGCCAGGGGCTCCTACAATGAGCAGTTCTTC.

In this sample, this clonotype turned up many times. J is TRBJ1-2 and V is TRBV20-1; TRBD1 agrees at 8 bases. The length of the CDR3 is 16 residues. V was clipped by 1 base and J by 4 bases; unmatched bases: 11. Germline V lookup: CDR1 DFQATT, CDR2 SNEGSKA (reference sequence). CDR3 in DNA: TGCAGTGCTAGAGCACCTGGACAGGGTCTGTCCTATGGCTACACCTTC. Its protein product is CSARAPGQGLSYGYTF.

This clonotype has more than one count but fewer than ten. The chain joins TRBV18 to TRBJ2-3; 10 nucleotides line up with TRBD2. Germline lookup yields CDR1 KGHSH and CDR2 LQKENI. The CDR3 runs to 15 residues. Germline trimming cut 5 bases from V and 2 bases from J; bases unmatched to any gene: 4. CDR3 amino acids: CASSSLAGDTDTQYF. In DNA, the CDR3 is TGTGCCAGCTCATCCCTAGCGGGGGACACAGATACGCAGTATTTT. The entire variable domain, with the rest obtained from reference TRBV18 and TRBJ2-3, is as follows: NAGVMQNPRHLVRRRGQEARLRCSPMKGHSHVYWYRQLPEEGLKFMVYLQKENIIDESGMPKERFSAEFPKEGPSILRIQQVVRGDSAAYFCASSSLAGDTDTQYFGPGTRLTVL.

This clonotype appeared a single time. This CDR3 reads CASSPYGPSYEQYF. The CDR3 bases are TGTGCCAGCAGCCCATACGGGCCCTCCTACGAGCAGTACTTC. The rearrangement links TRBV9 to TRBJ2-7, with no clear D. The CDR3 consists of 14 residues. With 4 bases removed from V and 0 bases from J, the gap between germline ends came to 11 bases. CDR1 SGDLS and CDR2 YYNGEE come from the germline V gene.

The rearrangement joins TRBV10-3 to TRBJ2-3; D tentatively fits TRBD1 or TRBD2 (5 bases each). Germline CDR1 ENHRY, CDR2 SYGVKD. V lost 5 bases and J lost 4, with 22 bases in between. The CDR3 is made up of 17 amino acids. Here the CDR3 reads CAISPQGFSPGADTQYF. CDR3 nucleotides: TGTGCCATCAGTCCCCAGGGATTCTCTCCCGGGGCAGATACGCAGTATTTT.